A single sample is the source of the 10 T cell receptor beta chains below, sequenced in a study of blood T cell repertoires in COVID-19. Assay: immunoSEQ multiplex PCR; the TCRdb copy retains only in-frame clones and omits some. The sample includes over 75,000 clones, 84% of them seen just once. Sequenced input: peripheral blood. Receptor source: a woman between 50 and 59 years old with acute or convalescent COVID-19.

The chain joins TRBV7-3 to TRBJ2-5, with TRBD2 matching over 8 bases. J gave up 2 bases and V 1 base, and 3 bases lay outside the gene matches. The CDR3 extends over 15 amino acids. Germline V CDR1 and CDR2: SGHTA, FQGTGA. CDR3 DNA sequence: TGTGCCAGCAGCTTAAGCGGGAGGAAGCAAGAGACCCAGTACTTC. This encodes CASSLSGRKQETQYF.

This chain connects TRBV29-1 to TRBJ2-7; TRBD1 matches 8 bases. This CDR3 is 12 amino acids long. Germline V lookup: CDR1 SQVTM, CDR2 ANQGSEA. J gave up 2 bases and V 7 bases, and 4 bases lay outside the gene matches. CDR3 coding DNA: TGCAGCGCTAGGACAGGGCCCTACGAGCAGTACTTC. Its protein product is CSARTGPYEQYF.

In its sample, this clone is large (0.1 to 1%). J is TRBJ2-1 and V is TRBV7-9; 10 bases align to TRBD2. CDR3 size: 16 residues. The V segment lost 3 bases and the J segment 3 bases; nucleotides outside the gene matches: 5. CDR1 and CDR2 (germline): SEHNR, FQNEAQ (reference sequence). This CDR3 is CASSFFGLAVYNEQFF. In nucleotides, the CDR3 is TGTGCCAGCAGCTTCTTCGGACTAGCGGTCTACAATGAGCAGTTCTTC.

This clone was seen more than once but under ten times. This sequence joins TRBV19 and TRBJ1-2, with D maybe TRBD1 (5 bases). The CDR3 spans 15 residues. V dropped 3 bases and J dropped 0 bases, with 11 bases sitting between them. Germline V gene lookup returns CDR1 LNHDA and CDR2 SQIVND (reference sequence). The CDR3 DNA reads as TGTGCCAGTAGTATGGGCGGGGCTGCTAACTATGGCTACACCTTC. Translation: CASSMGGAANYGYTF.

This chain connects TRBV7-9 to TRBJ1-5; D is unresolved. V lost 3 bases to trimming and J lost 6 bases, with 6 bases between them. Germline CDR1 is SEHNR and CDR2 is FQNEAQ (reference sequence). CDR3 size: 12 residues. CDR3 in amino acids: CASSFLSQPQHF. Here the CDR3 DNA reads TGTGCCAGCAGCTTTTTGAGTCAGCCCCAGCATTTT.

This rearrangement joins TRBV5-1 to TRBJ2-1; 10 nucleotides match TRBD2. V trimming: 4 bases; J trimming: 10 bases; junction bases outside the gene matches: 11. CDR1 SGHRS and CDR2 YFSETQ come from the germline V gene. The length of the CDR3 is 15 residues. In DNA, the CDR3 is TGCGCCAGCAGCCCCGGGACTAGCGTCCAGAGGGAGCAGTTCTTC. Protein: CASSPGTSVQREQFF.

The V gene is TRBV5-6, the J gene TRBJ2-1; no firm D call. Germline CDR1 and CDR2: SGHDT and YYEEEE. The CDR3 length is 13 residues. V lost 4 bases and J lost 13, with 18 bases in between. The CDR3 loop reads CASSDRNRLSQFF. Written as DNA, the CDR3 is TGTGCCAGCAGCGACCGTAACCGACTGTCTCAGTTCTTC.

The chain recombines TRBV5-5 with TRBJ2-7; a possible D gene is TRBD2 (5 bases). Trimming took 4 bases from V and 6 from J, leaving 20 bases between them. The CDR3 length is 15 residues. Germline CDR1 SGHKS, CDR2 YYEKEE (reference sequence). This chain's CDR3 is CASSPVPLGSGEQYF. Here the CDR3 DNA reads TGTGCCAGCAGCCCTGTCCCACTAGGGTCGGGCGAGCAGTACTTC.

This chain links TRBV27 with TRBJ2-2; 8 nucleotides agree with TRBD2. Germline values: CDR1 MNHEY, CDR2 SMNVEV (reference sequence). V trimming: 5 bases; J trimming: 2 bases; junction bases outside the gene matches: 7. The CDR3 length is 16 residues. The CDR3 region is CASSKIAGRNTGELFF. CDR3 DNA sequence: TGTGCCAGCAGTAAAATAGCGGGACGTAACACCGGGGAGCTGTTTTTT.

This chain connects TRBV5-4 to TRBJ2-7, with D possibly TRBD1 on 5 matching bases. Deletions cut 1 base from V and 3 bases from J, with 8 bases between. Germline values: CDR1 SGHNT, CDR2 YYREEE (reference sequence). There are 13 residues in the CDR3. CDR3 nucleotides: TGTGCCAGCAGCTTGACAGGCGTCTACGAGCAGTACTTC. The encoded protein is CASSLTGVYEQYF.